This T cell receptor beta chain was profiled in a study of T-cell reconstitution after alpha-beta-depleted transplantation in children. Construction of the TCRbeta library involved unique molecular identifiers. TCRdb passed the PCR reads through MiXCR, listing each CDR3 protein once. The sample has hundreds of thousands of distinct CDR3 sequences, around 17% seen once. Germline loops: CDR1 SGHTA, CDR2 FQGNSA. The V end was cut by 2 bases, the J end by 0 bases, with 16 bases between. The CDR3 runs 17 residues. The receptor's source is a human donor who donated a stem cell graft to a child with acute myeloid leukemia. The chain joins TRBV7-2 to TRBJ2-5, with D hard to call. The sequences come from PBMCs from the stem cell graft donor, collected from the stem cell graft. The CDR3 DNA is TGTGCCAGCAGCTTAAGGGTTGGGGTTACTTACCAAGAGACCCAGTACTTC. This sequence encodes CASSLRVGVTYQETQYF.